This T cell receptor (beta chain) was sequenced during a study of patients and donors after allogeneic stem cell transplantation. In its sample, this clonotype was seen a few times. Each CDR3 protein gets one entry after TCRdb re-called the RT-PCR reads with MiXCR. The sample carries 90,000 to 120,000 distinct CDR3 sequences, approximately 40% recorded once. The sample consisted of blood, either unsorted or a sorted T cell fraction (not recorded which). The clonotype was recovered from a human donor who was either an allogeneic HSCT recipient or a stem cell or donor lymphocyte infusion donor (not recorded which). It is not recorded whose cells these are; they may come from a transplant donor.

Written as DNA, the CDR3 is TGTGCCAGCAGTGAAGCAACGGGCCGAGGGACTGAAGCTTTCTTT. This codes for CASSEATGRGTEAFF. This sequence joins TRBV2 and TRBJ1-1; D gene ambiguous. This CDR3 spans 15 amino acids. Between the trimmed V and J ends, which lost 0 bases and 5 bases, there was a span of 13 bases. Looked up from germline, CDR1 is SNHLY and CDR2 is FYNNEI.